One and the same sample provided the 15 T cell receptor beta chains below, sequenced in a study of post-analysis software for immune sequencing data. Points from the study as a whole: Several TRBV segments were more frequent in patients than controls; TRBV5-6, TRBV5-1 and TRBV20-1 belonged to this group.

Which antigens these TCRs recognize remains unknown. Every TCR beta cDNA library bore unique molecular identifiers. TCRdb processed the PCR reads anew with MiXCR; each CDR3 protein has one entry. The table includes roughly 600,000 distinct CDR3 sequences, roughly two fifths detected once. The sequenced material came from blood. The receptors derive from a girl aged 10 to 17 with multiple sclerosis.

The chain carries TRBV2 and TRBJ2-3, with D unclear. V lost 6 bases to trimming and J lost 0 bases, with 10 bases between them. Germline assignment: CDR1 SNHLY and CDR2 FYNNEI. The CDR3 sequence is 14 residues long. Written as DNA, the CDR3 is TGTGCCAGCAGGAGGATAGGGAGCACAGATACGCAGTATTTT. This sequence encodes CASRRIGSTDTQYF. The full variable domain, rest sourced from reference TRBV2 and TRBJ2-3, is EPEVTQTPSHQVTQMGQEVILRCVPISNHLYFYWYRQILGQKVEFLVSFYNNEISEKSEIFDDQFSVERPDGSNFTLKIRSTKLEDSAMYFCASRRIGSTDTQYFGPGTRLTVL.

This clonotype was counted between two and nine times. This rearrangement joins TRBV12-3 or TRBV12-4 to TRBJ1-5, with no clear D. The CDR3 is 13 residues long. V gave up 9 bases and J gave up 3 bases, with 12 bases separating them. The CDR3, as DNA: TGTGCCAGGTCGATTTCTATCAATCAGCCCCAGCATTTT. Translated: CARSISINQPQHF.

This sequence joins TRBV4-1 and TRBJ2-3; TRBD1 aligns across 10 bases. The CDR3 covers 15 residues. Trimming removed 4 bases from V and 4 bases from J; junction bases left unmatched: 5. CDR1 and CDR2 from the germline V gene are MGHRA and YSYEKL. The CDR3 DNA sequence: TGCGCCAGCAGCCCAAGACAGGGGGCCGCAGATACGCAGTATTTT. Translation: CASSPRQGAADTQYF.

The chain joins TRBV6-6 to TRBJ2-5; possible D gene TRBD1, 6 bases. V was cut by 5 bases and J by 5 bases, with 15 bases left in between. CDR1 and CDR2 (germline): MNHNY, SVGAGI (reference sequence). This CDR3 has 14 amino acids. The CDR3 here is CASSRWGRVETQYF. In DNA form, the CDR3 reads TGTGCCAGCAGTAGGTGGGGGCGCGTGGAGACCCAGTACTTC.

The CDR3 reads CASSLAVGWHEQYF. CDR3 nucleotides: TGTGCCAGCAGCCTCGCGGTGGGATGGCACGAGCAGTACTTC. The J gene is TRBJ2-7, the V gene TRBV21-1; the DNA was not compared with TRBD2, the D call given in the table. TRBV21-1 is listed as a pseudogene. The CDR3 runs to 14 residues.

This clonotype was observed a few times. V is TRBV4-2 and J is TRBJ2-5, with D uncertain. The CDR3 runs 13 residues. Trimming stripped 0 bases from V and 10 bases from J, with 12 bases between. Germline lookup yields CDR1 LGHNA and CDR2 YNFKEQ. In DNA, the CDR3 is TGTGCCAGCAGCCAAGATACGGCGAGAGACCAGTACTTC. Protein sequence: CASSQDTARDQYF.

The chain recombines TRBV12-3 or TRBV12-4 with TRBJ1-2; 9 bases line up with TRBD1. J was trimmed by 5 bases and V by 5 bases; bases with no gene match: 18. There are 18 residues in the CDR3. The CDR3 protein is CASSPRDDTGGADYGYTF. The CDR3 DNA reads TGTGCCAGCAGTCCTAGGGACGACACAGGGGGCGCGGATTATGGCTACACCTTC.

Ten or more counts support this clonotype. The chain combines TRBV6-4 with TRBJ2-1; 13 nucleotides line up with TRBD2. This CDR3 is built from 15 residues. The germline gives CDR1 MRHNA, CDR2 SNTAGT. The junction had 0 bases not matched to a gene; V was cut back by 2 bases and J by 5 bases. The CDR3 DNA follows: TGTGCCAGCAGTGACGGGACTAGCGGGGACAATGAGCAGTTCTTC. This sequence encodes CASSDGTSGDNEQFF.

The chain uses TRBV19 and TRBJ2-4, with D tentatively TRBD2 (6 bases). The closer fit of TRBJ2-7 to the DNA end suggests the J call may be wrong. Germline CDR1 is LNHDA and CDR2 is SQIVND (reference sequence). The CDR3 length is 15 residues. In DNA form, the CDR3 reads TGTGCCAGTAGTGCCCCGGGACTGATCTCCTACGAGCAGTACTTC. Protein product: CASSAPGLISYEQYF.

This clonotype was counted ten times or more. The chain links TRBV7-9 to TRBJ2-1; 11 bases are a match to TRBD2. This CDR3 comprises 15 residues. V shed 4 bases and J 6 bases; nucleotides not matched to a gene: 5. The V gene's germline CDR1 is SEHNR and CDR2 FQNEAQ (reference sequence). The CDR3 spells CASSSRLAGSNEQFF. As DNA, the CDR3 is TGTGCCAGCAGCTCGAGACTAGCGGGATCCAATGAGCAGTTCTTC.

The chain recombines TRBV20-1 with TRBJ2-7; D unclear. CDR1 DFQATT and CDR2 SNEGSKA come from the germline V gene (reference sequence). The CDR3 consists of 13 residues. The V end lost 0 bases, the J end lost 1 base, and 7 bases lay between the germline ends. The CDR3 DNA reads TGCAGTGCTAGAGACTCGCTGTCCTACGAGCAGTACTTC. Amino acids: CSARDSLSYEQYF.

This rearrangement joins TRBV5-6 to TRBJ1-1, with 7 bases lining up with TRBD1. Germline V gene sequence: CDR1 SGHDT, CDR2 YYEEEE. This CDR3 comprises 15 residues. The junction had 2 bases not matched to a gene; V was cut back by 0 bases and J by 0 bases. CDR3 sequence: CASSLGTGMNTEAFF. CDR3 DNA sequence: TGTGCCAGCAGCTTGGGGACAGGAATGAACACTGAAGCTTTCTTT.

This CDR3 is CSGGIPSTDTQYF. The CDR3, as DNA: TGCAGTGGGGGGATCCCGAGCACAGATACGCAGTATTTT. The chain recombines TRBV29-1 with TRBJ2-3, with D maybe TRBD2 (6 bases). Germline V gives CDR1 SQVTM, CDR2 ANQGSEA. This CDR3 has 13 residues.

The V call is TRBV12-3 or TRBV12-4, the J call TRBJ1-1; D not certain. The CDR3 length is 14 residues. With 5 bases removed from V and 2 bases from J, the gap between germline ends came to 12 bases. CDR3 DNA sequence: TGTGCCAGCAGTATGCCAGCCTCAAACACTGAAGCTTTCTTT. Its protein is CASSMPASNTEAFF.

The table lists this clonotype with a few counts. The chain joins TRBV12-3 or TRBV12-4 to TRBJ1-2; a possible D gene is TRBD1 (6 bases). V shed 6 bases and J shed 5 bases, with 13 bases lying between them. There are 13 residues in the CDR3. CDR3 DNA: TGTGCCAGCAGGGATACAGGGAGATATGGCTACACCTTC. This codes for CASRDTGRYGYTF.